The T cell receptor beta chain described here comes from a study of cytomegalovirus exposure and HLA in healthy donors. Overall study: Membership in the Caucasian-associated ancestry cluster was found for around 81% of 398 genotyped donors. Study-wide results and limits: Earlier findings revealed that most TCR beta V segments proved productive either about 87% or about 30% of the time.

The PCR ran on 60 Vbeta and 13 Jbeta primers. In the original processing: In a later analysis, of around 80 million unique beta chains, about 12 million appeared in at least two donors. Produced via immunoSEQ multiplex PCR; TCRdb's table is partial and in-frame only. The V and J calls and clone size are taken from that table; D and trimming were inferred from the DNA. The sample has 150,000 to 200,000 clones; around three quarters are singletons. Healthy individuals who donated bone marrow served as the donors. The CDR3 length is 13 residues. Germline V gives CDR1 SGDLS, CDR2 YYNGEE. Between the trimmed V and J ends, which lost 4 bases and 6 bases, there was a span of 14 bases. Details on this clone: Its antigen is unidentified.

The J gene is TRBJ2-7, the V gene TRBV9, with a weak D call TRBD2 (6 bases). Material: PBMCs. The TCR sequence derives from a woman aged 30 to 39 in good health and CMV-seropositive. The CDR3 sequence is CASSTPGGIEQYF. In nucleotides, the CDR3 is TGTGCCAGCAGCACCCCCGGAGGGATCGAGCAGTACTTC.